These 9 T cell receptor beta chains were all obtained from the same sample, sequenced in a study of molecular identifiers for immune sequencing clone quantification. TCRdb itself ran the PCR reads through MiXCR, one entry per CDR3 protein. The sample includes about half a million distinct CDR3 sequences, about a fifth of them seen just once. Input material: naive CD8+ T cells from blood, with Jurkat cell RNA spiked in. As to subset: FACS-sorted CD8+CD4-CCR7+CD45RA+ naive T cells. These receptors were collected from a human donor in good health. Some libraries in this study had Jurkat cell RNA spiked in.

This clonotype has at least ten counts. The V call is TRBV15, the J call TRBJ1-1; a possible D gene is TRBD1 (5 bases). Trimming shortened V by 0 bases and J by 5 bases, and 16 bases separated the two germline ends. CDR3 size: 16 residues. CDR1 LNHNV and CDR2 YYDKDF come from the germline V gene (reference sequence). This CDR3 is CATSRDHDGGSTEAFF. CDR3 nucleotide sequence: TGTGCCACCAGCAGAGATCATGATGGGGGTTCGACTGAAGCTTTCTTT.

The chain couples TRBV6-5 to TRBJ2-7; 12 nucleotides agree with TRBD1. The trim removed 5 bases at V and 6 bases at J, leaving 17 bases unmatched. The CDR3 loop spans 18 amino acids. Germline values: CDR1 MNHEY, CDR2 SVGAGI. This CDR3 is CASSPGTGGASTPIEQYF. The CDR3 DNA reads as TGTGCCAGCAGTCCGGGGACAGGGGGCGCTTCCACCCCCATCGAGCAGTACTTC.

This clonotype was seen many times. The chain has TRBV20-1 and TRBJ1-4; weak D call: TRBD1 (6 bases). V lost 5 bases to trimming and J lost 5 bases, with 12 bases between them. The germline CDR1 and CDR2 sequences are DFQATT and SNEGSKA (reference sequence). There are 13 residues in the CDR3. The chain's CDR3 is CSASQGLNEKLFF. CDR3 sequence (DNA): TGCAGTGCTTCACAGGGTTTGAATGAAAAACTGTTTTTT.

J is TRBJ2-1 and V is TRBV11-2, with 7 bases that match TRBD1. There are 15 residues in the CDR3. With 0 bases clipped from V and 3 bases from J, the junction kept 2 bases outside the gene matches. Per the germline V gene, CDR1 is SGHAT and CDR2 is FQNNGV. CDR3 sequence reads: CASSLEGQNYNEQFF. The DNA of the CDR3 is TGTGCCAGCAGCTTAGAGGGACAGAACTACAATGAGCAGTTCTTC.

This clonotype was detected many times. This sequence joins TRBV19 and TRBJ1-1; maybe TRBD1 (6 bases). Germline CDR1 reads LNHDA; CDR2 reads SQIVND (reference sequence). V was pared by 2 bases and J by 0 bases, with 16 bases between. CDR3 length equals 17 residues. CDR3: CASSIQGSLPLNTEAFF. CDR3 in DNA: TGTGCCAGTAGTATACAGGGGTCCCTCCCGTTGAACACTGAAGCTTTCTTT.

This clonotype was counted between two and nine times. The V call is TRBV4-1, the J call TRBJ2-3, with a weak D call TRBD1 (6 bases). Trimming stripped 4 bases from V and 1 base from J, with 9 bases between. Looked up from germline, CDR1 is MGHRA and CDR2 is YSYEKL. This CDR3 spans 14 amino acids. The CDR3 loop is CASSPGTRTDTQYF. In nucleotides, the CDR3 is TGCGCCAGCAGCCCGGGGACACGCACAGATACGCAGTATTTT.

This clonotype was observed at least ten times. The rearrangement uses TRBV4-3 and TRBJ2-7; D is undetermined. The CDR3 sequence is 14 residues long. Germline CDR1 reads LGHNA; CDR2 reads YSLEER. Deletions cut 0 bases from V and 4 bases from J, with 10 bases between. Here the CDR3 DNA reads TGCGCCAGCAGCCAAGAGGAGTGGGGTTACGAGCAGTACTTC. This codes for CASSQEEWGYEQYF.

To note about this clonotype: One junction end disagrees with the germline gene, perhaps due to a read error. This chain connects TRBV11-2 to TRBJ2-6; D is perhaps TRBD1 (5 bases). The CDR3 runs 18 residues. Germline CDR1 and CDR2: SGHAT and FQNNGV. The CDR3 DNA reads as TGTGCCAGCAGCCCCGGACGGCCTACCCTCCCTGGGGCCGACGTCCTGACTTTC. This sequence encodes CASSPGRPTLPGADVLTF.

This clonotype was detected ten times or more. The CDR3 sequence is CASSPNRFMNTEAFF. The CDR3 nucleotides read TGTGCCAGTAGCCCTAACAGATTCATGAACACTGAAGCTTTCTTT. This chain joins TRBV19 and TRBJ1-1; D not resolved. The CDR3 contains 15 residues. The V gene's germline CDR1 is LNHDA and CDR2 SQIVND (reference sequence). V lost 6 bases and J lost 0, with 14 bases in between.